The 22 T cell receptor beta chains below all came from one sample that was sequenced in a study of blood T cell repertoires in COVID-19. Profiling relied on immunoSEQ multiplex PCR, and the TCRdb table lists in-frame clones only, not all of them. Here the sample spans 100,000 to 150,000 clones, about 90% being singletons. The sample was peripheral blood. These receptor sequences come from a middle-aged man with COVID-19, enrolled during active disease.

The chain has TRBV7-6 and TRBJ2-2; no clear D. This CDR3 has 15 residues. From germline, CDR1 is SGHVS and CDR2 FNYEAQ. The V and J ends lost 0 bases and 0 bases respectively, with 5 bases between them. The CDR3 loop is CASSLAAANTGELFF. In DNA form, the CDR3 reads TGTGCCAGCAGCTTAGCGGCGGCGAACACCGGGGAGCTGTTTTTT.

The chain is built from TRBV10-2 and TRBJ2-7; D may be TRBD2 (5 bases). Germline CDR1 is WSHSY and CDR2 is SAAADI. Trimming pared 5 bases from V and 3 bases from J, leaving 11 bases between. The CDR3 consists of 13 residues. CDR3 DNA: TGCGCCAGCAGTAGAGGGAGTTTCTACGAGCAGTACGTC. Residues: CASSRGSFYEQYV.

The V gene is TRBV6-1, the J gene TRBJ1-4; D uncertain. V was trimmed by 3 bases and J by 5 bases, leaving 7 bases between them. In germline, CDR1 is MNHNS, CDR2 SASEGT. The length of the CDR3 is 13 residues. CDR3 sequence: CASSDRLNEKLFF. The CDR3 coding sequence is TGTGCCAGCAGTGACAGGTTAAATGAAAAACTGTTTTTT.

V usage is TRBV5-4 and J usage is TRBJ2-7, with TRBD1 identical over 8 bases. CDR1 is SGHNT, CDR2 YYREEE, per germline (reference sequence). Losses at the gene ends were 2 bases for V and 7 bases for J; bases not matched to a gene: 2. This CDR3 contains 12 residues. Here the CDR3 reads CASSFTGGEQYF. For the CDR3, the DNA is TGTGCCAGCAGCTTCACAGGGGGGGAGCAGTACTTC.

The chain is built from TRBV6-4 and TRBJ1-1; D not certain. Germline CDR1 is MRHNA and CDR2 is SNTAGT. This CDR3 is 13 amino acids long. The ends were cut back, 6 bases at V and 2 bases at J, with 10 bases in the middle. DNA of the CDR3: TGTGCCAGCAGCACCCAGGAAAACACTGAAGCTTTCTTT. It translates to CASSTQENTEAFF.

This chain joins TRBV5-6 and TRBJ2-5, with D unclear. Germline V gives CDR1 SGHDT, CDR2 YYEEEE. Trimming took off 3 bases at V and 0 bases at J, with 15 bases between the two ends. The CDR3 sequence is 16 residues long. The CDR3 nucleotides read TGTGCCAGCAGCTCGTGGGCCCCCACTTACCAAGAGACCCAGTACTTC. As protein: CASSSWAPTYQETQYF.

The gene calls are TRBV3-1 (or the pseudogene TRBV3-2) and TRBJ2-1, with D possibly matching TRBD1 (6 bases). CDR3 size: 13 residues. Germline CDR1 reads LGHDT; CDR2 reads YNNKEL (reference sequence). V lost 5 bases and J 9 bases, leaving 14 bases between the germline ends. In DNA form, the CDR3 reads TGTGCCAGCAGCTTAGCCAGGGGAGTTGAGCAGTTCTTC. Protein sequence: CASSLARGVEQFF.

The V gene is TRBV5-4, the J gene TRBJ2-2; 7 bases are shared with TRBD1. CDR3 length equals 16 residues. The junction had 4 bases not matched to a gene; V was cut back by 1 base and J by 1 base. Germline CDR1 is SGHNT and CDR2 is YYREEE (reference sequence). The CDR3 loop reads CASSLRGLMNTGELFF. The CDR3 DNA follows: TGTGCCAGCAGCTTGAGGGGGCTCATGAACACCGGGGAGCTGTTTTTT.

J is TRBJ1-2 and V is TRBV27; TRBD1 might be the D (6 bases). In germline, CDR1 is MNHEY, CDR2 SMNVEV (reference sequence). The CDR3 consists of 17 residues. V lost 5 bases, J lost 8 bases, and 27 bases lay in between. CDR3 protein: CASSPQGSGTPRRGYTF. DNA for the CDR3: TGTGCCAGCAGTCCACAGGGTTCCGGGACCCCCAGGAGAGGCTACACCTTC.

The chain recombines TRBV6-1 with TRBJ1-2, with no clear D. The CDR3 consists of 13 residues. The germline V gene encodes CDR1 MNHNS and CDR2 SASEGT. V lost 1 base and J 8 bases, leaving 11 bases between the germline ends. The CDR3 DNA reads as TGTGCCAGCAGTGAAGTCGCGGTACGCGGCTACACCTTC. Residues: CASSEVAVRGYTF.

This chain uses TRBV6-2 or TRBV6-3 with TRBJ2-2; D is possibly TRBD1 (6 bases). Trimming pared 4 bases from V and 1 base from J, leaving 10 bases between. Germline V gives CDR1 MNHEY, CDR2 SVGEGT. The CDR3 runs to 15 residues. The CDR3 region is CASSFPGQNTGELFF. In DNA form, the CDR3 reads TGTGCCAGCAGTTTCCCGGGACAGAACACCGGGGAGCTGTTTTTT.

A remark on this clone: The same CDR3 arises from other DNA sequences in this sample as well. The V call is TRBV9, the J call TRBJ2-1, with TRBD2 identical over 8 bases. The length of the CDR3 is 15 residues. The germline gives CDR1 SGDLS, CDR2 YYNGEE. J gave up 4 bases and V 1 base, and 4 bases lay outside the gene matches. This CDR3 reads CASSVTSGFYNEQFF. The DNA for the CDR3 is TGTGCCAGCAGCGTAACTAGCGGTTTTTACAATGAGCAGTTCTTC.

The V and J genes are TRBV10-1 and TRBJ2-1, with TRBD2 matching over 8 bases. The germline CDR1 and CDR2 sequences are WNHNN and SYGVQD (reference sequence). This CDR3 is built from 14 residues. The junction had 8 bases not matched to a gene; V was cut back by 6 bases and J by 7 bases. The CDR3 nucleotides read TGCGCCAGCAGCACTGGACTAGCCAATAATGAGCAGTTCTTC. This translates into CASSTGLANNEQFF.

This CDR3 reads CAISGDRGITEAFF. CDR3 bases: TGTGCCATCAGCGGGGACAGGGGGATCACTGAAGCTTTCTTT. This chain joins TRBV10-3 and TRBJ1-1; TRBD1 aligns across 11 bases. Looked up from germline, CDR1 is ENHRY and CDR2 is SYGVKD. With V trimmed by 6 bases and J by 4 bases, 4 bases remained unmatched. The CDR3 has 14 residues.

CDR3 amino acids: CASSTLAGGLNEQFF. The CDR3 nucleotides are TGTGCCAGTAGTACACTAGCGGGAGGTCTCAATGAGCAGTTCTTC. The genes are TRBV19 and TRBJ2-1; 12 bases align to TRBD2. Germline CDR1 is LNHDA and CDR2 is SQIVND (reference sequence). The CDR3 runs 15 residues. The V segment lost 4 bases and the J segment 6 bases; nucleotides outside the gene matches: 4.

The chain carries TRBV2 and TRBJ2-7; 8 bases map to TRBD1. CDR3 length equals 12 residues. V lost 5 bases and J lost 4; bases outside the gene matches: 1. The germline CDR1 and CDR2 sequences are SNHLY and FYNNEI. The DNA of the CDR3 is TGTGCCAGCAGTCAGGGGGCTTACGAGCAGTACGTC. Its protein product is CASSQGAYEQYV.

J is TRBJ1-4 and V is TRBV9, with D tentatively TRBD1 (5 bases). V lost 2 bases to trimming and J lost 4 bases, with 12 bases between them. The CDR3 is 15 amino acids. Germline CDR1 and CDR2: SGDLS and YYNGEE. The DNA of the CDR3 is TGTGCCAGCAGCGTTTCCGGGACTAATAATGAAAAACTGTTTTTT. Translated: CASSVSGTNNEKLFF. Full variable domain (outside the CDR3, taken from reference TRBV9 and TRBJ1-4): DSGVTQTPKHLITATGQRVTLRCSPRSGDLSVYWYQQSLDQGLQFLIQYYNGEERAKGNILERFSAQQFPDLHSELNLSSLELGDSALYFCASSVSGTNNEKLFFGSGTQLSVL.

V and J are TRBV6-5 and TRBJ2-7, with a tentative D call TRBD2 (6 bases). Germline CDR1 and CDR2: MNHEY and SVGAGI. The CDR3 length is 14 residues. V dropped 4 bases and J dropped 5 bases, with 15 bases sitting between them. The CDR3 DNA sequence: TGTGCCAGCAGTTGGAGGGGAGGAATCCACGAGCAGTACTTC. It specifies CASSWRGGIHEQYF.

The V and J genes are TRBV5-1 and TRBJ1-4, with 7 nucleotides matching TRBD1. Trimming removed 3 bases from V and 8 bases from J; junction bases left unmatched: 13. The CDR3 is made up of 16 amino acids. The germline CDR1 and CDR2 sequences are SGHRS and YFSETQ. The CDR3 protein is CASSWLGSTGSEKLFF. In DNA, the CDR3 is TGCGCCAGCAGCTGGTTAGGATCGACAGGGTCGGAAAAACTGTTTTTT.

This chain joins TRBV29-1 and TRBJ2-1; 11 positions agree with TRBD2. V gave up 6 bases and J gave up 5 bases; unmatched junction bases: 9. Germline lookup yields CDR1 SQVTM and CDR2 ANQGSEA. This CDR3 is 15 amino acids long. This chain's CDR3 is CSVAMGLAVNNEQFF. CDR3 bases: TGCAGCGTCGCGATGGGACTAGCGGTAAACAATGAGCAGTTCTTC.

The chain couples TRBV24-1 to TRBJ2-1, with D unresolved. The V end was cut by 3 bases, the J end by 7 bases, with 6 bases between. In germline, CDR1 is KGHDR, CDR2 SFDVKD. The CDR3 runs to 12 residues. CDR3 protein: CATSDRLNEQFF. CDR3 nucleotides: TGTGCCACCAGTGATCGCCTAAATGAGCAGTTCTTC.

The rearrangement uses TRBV5-6 and TRBJ2-7; 9 nucleotides match TRBD1. Unmatched junction bases numbered 5, after V lost 4 bases and J lost 0 bases. There are 15 residues in the CDR3. Germline lookup yields CDR1 SGHDT and CDR2 YYEEEE. The CDR3 region is CASSVGQGFSYEQYV. The DNA for the CDR3 is TGTGCCAGCAGCGTGGGACAGGGATTCTCCTACGAGCAGTACGTC.